Listed here are 24 T cell receptor beta chains from one sample, sequenced in a study of shared clonotypes between healthy human individuals. Profiled with immunoSEQ multiplex PCR; TCRdb holds only in-frame clones, not every one. Counted here are some 1,900,000 clones, approximately 94% occurring once; the ten biggest clones make up 1% to 1.5%. CD45RO negativity and positive selection for CCR7 defined naive CD8 cells, a population that excluded terminally differentiated effector memory CD45RA+ cells. The specimen sequenced was naive CD8+ T cells sorted from blood. These receptors were obtained from a man between 18 and 35 years old in good health.

This clone came up once. The chain has TRBV27 and TRBJ2-1; 7 bases agree with TRBD1. Trimming cost V 8 bases and J 14 bases; bases outside gene matches: 12. Germline-derived CDR1 and CDR2 are MNHEY and SMNVEV (reference sequence). The CDR3 has 12 amino acids. The CDR3 coding sequence is TGTGCCAGCGGGTTGGTAGGGGGCGAGAAGTTCTTC. Encoded protein: CASGLVGGEKFF.

On this clone itself: Other DNA sequences in the same sample also yield this CDR3. The V and J genes are TRBV7-9 and TRBJ1-1; D uncertain. Deletions cut 0 bases from V and 7 bases from J, with 3 bases between. The germline V gene has CDR1 SEHNR and CDR2 FQNEAQ (reference sequence). This CDR3 has 11 amino acids. The CDR3 coding sequence is TGTGCCAGCAGCTTAGCTGGTGAAGCTTTCTTT. This encodes CASSLAGEAFF.

Turning to this clone: The junction departs from germline at one end; a sequencing error may be responsible. The DNA for the CDR3 is TGTGCCGGCAGTAAATGGACAGGCTCCTACGAGCAGTACTTC. It specifies CAGSKWTGSYEQYF. The chain is built from TRBV6-6 and TRBJ2-7; 7 bases match TRBD1. The germline gives CDR1 MNHNY, CDR2 SVGAGI (reference sequence). This CDR3 spans 14 amino acids.

The rearrangement links TRBV2 to TRBJ2-1; D unresolved. CDR1 SNHLY and CDR2 FYNNEI come from the germline V gene. CDR3 length: 14 amino acids. Trimming removed 10 bases at V and 5 bases at J, with 18 bases between. The CDR3 nucleotides read TGTGCCATCCTAGACATGAAGACCGACAATGAGCAGTTCTTC. Residues: CAILDMKTDNEQFF. The full variable domain, rest sourced from reference TRBV2 and TRBJ2-1, is EPEVTQTPSHQVTQMGQEVILRCVPISNHLYFYWYRQILGQKVEFLVSFYNNEISEKSEIFDDQFSVERPDGSNFTLKIRSTKLEDSAMYFCAILDMKTDNEQFFGPGTRLTVL.

This rearrangement joins TRBV7-9 to TRBJ2-1, with 10 nucleotides matching TRBD1. In germline, CDR1 is SEHNR, CDR2 FQNEAQ (reference sequence). The CDR3 has 19 amino acids. V was clipped by 8 bases and J by 2 bases; unmatched bases: 18. The CDR3: CASPRSFPDRGLPYNEQFF. In DNA, the CDR3 is TGTGCCAGCCCCCGGTCATTCCCTGACAGGGGGCTCCCCTACAATGAGCAGTTCTTC.

This clone occurred once. The chain joins TRBV6-6 to TRBJ1-6; 8 bases are a match to TRBD1. Unmatched junction bases numbered 4, after V lost 3 bases and J lost 6 bases. In germline, CDR1 is MNHNY, CDR2 SVGAGI (reference sequence). The CDR3 covers 15 residues. CDR3 bases: TGTGCCAGCAGTTATGGGACAGGAGCTAATTCACCCCTCCACTTT. It encodes CASSYGTGANSPLHF.

This clone was observed a single time. V usage is TRBV4-1 and J usage is TRBJ1-1, with a tentative D call TRBD1 (5 bases). Germline assignment: CDR1 MGHRA and CDR2 YSYEKL. The CDR3 loop spans 17 amino acids. Deletions cut 1 base from V and 4 bases from J, with 19 bases between. The CDR3 reads CASSQAIPLREGTEAFF. Here the CDR3 DNA reads TGCGCCAGCAGCCAAGCTATACCCCTCAGGGAAGGCACTGAAGCTTTCTTT.

The chain combines TRBV27 with TRBJ2-7, with TRBD1 matching over 8 bases. The germline V gene has CDR1 MNHEY and CDR2 SMNVEV (reference sequence). The CDR3 is made up of 16 amino acids. V gave up 6 bases and J gave up 5 bases; unmatched junction bases: 15. CDR3 DNA sequence: TGTGCCAGCAGCGCCTCAGGGGGCGAACAGTCTAACGAGCAGTACTTC. It specifies CASSASGGEQSNEQYF.

The chain uses TRBV30 and TRBJ2-5, with D hard to call. This CDR3 has 15 residues. In germline, CDR1 is GTSNPN, CDR2 SVGIG (reference sequence). V was cut by 3 bases and J by 1 base, with 15 bases left in between. The CDR3, as DNA: TGTGCCTGGAGGCGGATAGCAGACCTCCAAGAGACCCAGTACTTC. Translated: CAWRRIADLQETQYF.

This chain connects TRBV7-6 to TRBJ2-5; 7 bases agree with TRBD2. The CDR3 contains 14 residues. Germline values: CDR1 SGHVS, CDR2 FNYEAQ. V was clipped by 2 bases and J by 2 bases; unmatched bases: 2. CDR3 residues: CASSLREGQETQYF. For the CDR3, the DNA is TGTGCCAGCAGCTTAAGGGAGGGGCAAGAGACCCAGTACTTC.

Concerning this clone: Germline is not matched at one junction end, which may reflect a read error. This chain joins TRBV6-1 and TRBJ2-5; D might be TRBD1 (7 bases). Germline V gene lookup returns CDR1 MNHNS and CDR2 SASEGT. The CDR3 consists of 16 residues. The CDR3 is CASREVGGQFQETQYF. In nucleotides, the CDR3 is TGTGCCAGCAGAGAAGTGGGGGGACAGTTTCAGGAGACCCAGTACTTC.

This chain connects TRBV7-9 to TRBJ2-2; D gene ambiguous. The germline V and J ends were trimmed by 2 bases and 6 bases, with 13 bases remaining between them. The V gene's germline CDR1 is SEHNR and CDR2 FQNEAQ (reference sequence). The CDR3 runs 15 residues. The CDR3 reads CASSLLTSPAGELFF. CDR3 nucleotides: TGTGCCAGCAGCTTATTGACCTCCCCGGCCGGGGAGCTGTTTTTT. Using reference TRBV7-9 and TRBJ2-2 for the parts outside the CDR3, the full variable domain is DTGVSQNPRHKITKRGQNVTFRCDPISEHNRLYWYRQTLGQGPEFLTYFQNEAQLEKSRLLSDRFSAERPKGSFSTLEIQRTEQGDSAMYLCASSLLTSPAGELFFGEGSRLTVL.

This rearrangement joins TRBV4-3 to TRBJ1-4; D gene ambiguous. The germline CDR1 and CDR2 sequences are LGHNA and YSLEER. The CDR3 spans 17 residues. V gave up 0 bases and J gave up 4 bases, with 15 bases separating them. For the CDR3, the DNA is TGCGCCAGCAGCCAAGAAGAGGGAGTTTTAAATAATGAAAAACTGTTTTTT. This codes for CASSQEEGVLNNEKLFF.

The chain carries TRBV30 and TRBJ2-3; D unresolved. V lost 0 bases and J 3 bases, leaving 13 bases between the germline ends. Per germline, CDR1 GTSNPN and CDR2 SVGIG (reference sequence). This CDR3 is built from 15 residues. The CDR3 region is CAWSVLGPPTDTQYF. DNA for the CDR3: TGTGCCTGGAGTGTACTGGGCCCGCCGACAGATACGCAGTATTTT.

The chain joins TRBV4-1 to TRBJ2-7, with 8 bases fitting TRBD2. The length of the CDR3 is 17 residues. J lost 4 bases, V lost 4 bases, and 15 bases had no gene match. Germline CDR1 MGHRA, CDR2 YSYEKL. The CDR3 sequence: CASSRLPPGGARYEQYF. The CDR3 nucleotides read TGCGCCAGCAGCCGCTTGCCTCCGGGGGGGGCCCGGTACGAGCAGTACTTC.

This rearrangement joins TRBV28 to TRBJ2-7; D is possibly TRBD1 or TRBD2 (5 bases each). The germline V gene has CDR1 MDHEN and CDR2 SYDVKM. CDR3 size: 13 residues. CDR3 loop: CASSGGSSYEQYF. CDR3 DNA: TGTGCATCCTCTGGGGGATCTTCCTACGAGCAGTACTTC.

The chain recombines TRBV5-1 with TRBJ2-1, with D possibly matching TRBD2 (7 bases). Per the germline V gene, CDR1 is SGHRS and CDR2 is YFSETQ. The V end lost 7 bases, the J end lost 5 bases, and 19 bases lay between the germline ends. CDR3 length equals 15 residues. CDR3 DNA sequence: TGCGCCAGCGAACCCCCGGGGGGCGCGAACAATGAGCAGTTCTTC. It translates to CASEPPGGANNEQFF.

V is TRBV2 and J is TRBJ2-7; the match to TRBD1 covers 8 bases. Germline CDR1 reads SNHLY; CDR2 reads FYNNEI. The junction had 11 bases not matched to a gene; V was cut back by 9 bases and J by 7 bases. This CDR3 has 13 residues. Here the CDR3 DNA reads TGTGCCAGTGGGACAGGCCCTTTGTTGGAGCAGTACTTC. It codes for CASGTGPLLEQYF.

Written as DNA, the CDR3 is TGTGCCAGTAGTAGACGGGAGTACACAGATACGCAGTATTTT. Encoded protein: CASSRREYTDTQYF. The chain carries TRBV19 and TRBJ2-3, with D possibly being TRBD2 (6 bases). V was pared by 4 bases and J by 2 bases, with 10 bases between. Germline CDR1 is LNHDA and CDR2 is SQIVND (reference sequence). There are 14 residues in the CDR3.

The gene calls are TRBV6-5 and TRBJ2-7; D uncertain. The CDR3 runs to 13 residues. The germline V and J ends were trimmed by 2 bases and 7 bases, with 12 bases remaining between them. CDR1 and CDR2 from the germline V gene are MNHEY and SVGAGI. CDR3: CASSYGPGSEQYF. As DNA, the CDR3 is TGTGCCAGCAGTTACGGGCCCGGAAGTGAGCAGTACTTC.

This sequence joins TRBV5-1 and TRBJ2-7, with 9 bases aligning to TRBD2. V gave up 0 bases and J gave up 0 bases; unmatched junction bases: 7. The CDR3 is 17 amino acids. The germline CDR1 and CDR2 sequences are SGHRS and YFSETQ. The CDR3 DNA is TGCGCCAGCAGCTTGGAGACTAGCGGACACTTCTCCTACGAGCAGTACTTC. It codes for CASSLETSGHFSYEQYF.

The chain uses TRBV15 and TRBJ2-1; 8 positions match TRBD2. V shed 6 bases and J 2 bases; nucleotides not matched to a gene: 3. The CDR3 is 14 residues long. Germline loops: CDR1 LNHNV, CDR2 YYDKDF (reference sequence). In nucleotides, the CDR3 is TGTGCCACCAGACTAGCGGAAACCTACAATGAGCAGTTCTTC. It specifies CATRLAETYNEQFF. Variable domain in full (rest from reference TRBV15 and TRBJ2-1): DAMVIQNPRYQVTQFGKPVTLSCSQTLNHNVMYWYQQKSSQAPKLLFHYYDKDFNNEADTPDNFQSRRPNTSFCFLDIRSPGLGDTAMYLCATRLAETYNEQFFGPGTRLTVL.

The V and J genes are TRBV2 and TRBJ1-4, with D possibly matching TRBD1 (5 bases). V was trimmed by 8 bases and J by 4 bases, leaving 11 bases between them. The CDR3 has 13 amino acids. Germline loops: CDR1 SNHLY, CDR2 FYNNEI. In DNA form, the CDR3 reads TGTGCCAGCCTGGGGCTGGATAATGAAAAACTGTTTTTT. Translation: CASLGLDNEKLFF.

V and J are TRBV5-4 and TRBJ2-7; 10 nucleotides line up with TRBD2. With V trimmed by 4 bases and J by 2 bases, 6 bases remained unmatched. The germline V gene has CDR1 SGHNT and CDR2 YYREEE (reference sequence). The CDR3 contains 15 residues. The DNA of the CDR3 is TGTGCCAGCAGCCAAGGACTAGCGGAACCCTACGAGCAGTACTTC. Amino acid sequence: CASSQGLAEPYEQYF.